These 7 T cell receptor beta chains originate from one sample sequenced in a study of metastatic and nonmetastatic thyroid tumors. TCRdb re-analyzed the PCR reads through MiXCR. Among 35,000 to 50,000 clones listed, about 4.2% were seen once. No patient had received any treatment before thyroid surgery. Sequencing input: blood. The receptors originated from a female donor with papillary thyroid cancer or a benign thyroid nodule (not recorded which). Some clones in this sample may be carry-over from other donors' samples.

The sample holds many counts of this clone. For the CDR3, the DNA is TGTGCCAGCAGTTTGGCCATTAACACCGGGGAGCTGTTTTTT. Protein sequence: CASSLAINTGELFF. The chain couples TRBV27 to TRBJ2-2; D call uncertain. V was pared by 3 bases and J by 2 bases, with 7 bases between. Germline assignment: CDR1 MNHEY and CDR2 SMNVEV (reference sequence). CDR3 length: 14 amino acids.

The V gene is TRBV27, the J gene TRBJ2-7; a possible D gene is TRBD2 (6 bases). Trimming removed 6 bases from V and 2 bases from J, with 20 bases in between. In germline, CDR1 is MNHEY, CDR2 SMNVEV (reference sequence). The CDR3 consists of 16 residues. The CDR3 loop is CASRTRGGLTTYEQYF. The CDR3 DNA is TGTGCCAGCAGAACTCGGGGAGGCCTGACAACCTACGAGCAGTACTTC.

Many counts were recorded for this clone. The chain employs TRBV25-1 and TRBJ1-3; a possible D gene is TRBD1 (5 bases). The germline gives CDR1 MGHDK, CDR2 SYGVNS. Trimming pared 4 bases from V and 0 bases from J, leaving 10 bases between. The CDR3 sequence is 15 residues long. CDR3 sequence reads: CASSVDSASGNTIYF. The DNA for the CDR3 is TGTGCCAGCAGTGTAGACAGTGCCTCTGGAAACACCATATATTTT.

This clone was observed a few times. This rearrangement joins TRBV6-1 to TRBJ1-1; no reliable D call. This CDR3 is 15 amino acids long. Looked up from germline, CDR1 is MNHNS and CDR2 is SASEGT. Trimming shortened V by 7 bases and J by 4 bases, and 19 bases separated the two germline ends. DNA for the CDR3: TGTGCCAGCACAGAATACTGGAACTCGATCACTGAAGCTTTCTTT. This translates into CASTEYWNSITEAFF.

At least ten counts were recorded for this clone. The chain is built from TRBV5-5 and TRBJ2-3, with D maybe TRBD1 (6 bases). This CDR3 is built from 11 residues. CDR1 is SGHKS and CDR2 is YYEKEE in the germline V gene (reference sequence). V lost 7 bases, J lost 6 bases, and 9 bases lay in between. The CDR3 reads CASGTGDTQYF. DNA for the CDR3: TGTGCCAGCGGAACAGGGGATACGCAGTATTTT. Based on the CDR3 plus reference TRBV5-5 and TRBJ2-3, the full variable domain is DAGVTQSPTHLIKTRGQQVTLRCSPISGHKSVSWYQQVLGQGPQFIFQYYEKEERGRGNFPDRFSARQFPNYSSELNVNALLLGDSALYLCASGTGDTQYFGPGTRLTVL.

This clone was seen many times. The chain employs TRBV19 and TRBJ2-7, with D possibly called TRBD1 or TRBD2 (5 bases each). Germline V gene sequence: CDR1 LNHDA, CDR2 SQIVND (reference sequence). The CDR3 has 13 residues. V was shortened by 6 bases and J by 3 bases, with 12 bases between the two germline ends. The CDR3 nucleotides are TGTGCCAGTAGCTGGGACGGAAACTACGAGCAGTACTTC. It specifies CASSWDGNYEQYF.

This clone showed up just a few times. The chain is built from TRBV18 and TRBJ2-3; 8 bases align to TRBD1. This CDR3 spans 16 amino acids. J gave up 4 bases and V 4 bases, and 10 bases lay outside the gene matches. Per the germline V gene, CDR1 is KGHSH and CDR2 is LQKENI. Here the CDR3 reads CASSLWTGQSPDTQYF. DNA of the CDR3: TGTGCCAGCTCACTGTGGACAGGGCAAAGCCCAGATACGCAGTATTTT.